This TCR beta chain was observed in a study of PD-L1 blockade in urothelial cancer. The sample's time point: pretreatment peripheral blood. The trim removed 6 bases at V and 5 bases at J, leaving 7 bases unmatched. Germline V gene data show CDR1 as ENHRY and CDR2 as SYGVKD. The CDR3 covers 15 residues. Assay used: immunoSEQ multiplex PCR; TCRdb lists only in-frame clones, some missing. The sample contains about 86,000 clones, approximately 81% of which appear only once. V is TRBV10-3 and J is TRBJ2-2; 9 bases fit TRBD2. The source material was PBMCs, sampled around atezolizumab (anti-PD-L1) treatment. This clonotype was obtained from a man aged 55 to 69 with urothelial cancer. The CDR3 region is CAIRISGRETGELFF. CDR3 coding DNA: TGTGCCATCAGGATTAGCGGGAGAGAAACCGGGGAGCTGTTTTTT.